These 13 T cell receptor beta chains originate from one sample sequenced in a study of cytomegalovirus exposure and HLA in healthy donors. Both 60 Vbeta primers and 13 Jbeta primers went into the PCR. The protocol was immunoSEQ multiplex PCR, while the TCRdb copy is restricted to in-frame clones and leaves out a portion. This table has about 120,000 clones, approximately 87% appearing once. Sequenced input: PBMCs. The source is a man between 18 and 35 years old in good health and CMV-seropositive.

The chain carries TRBV28 and TRBJ2-3; no definite D call. V lost 5 bases, J lost 3 bases, and 9 bases lay in between. Germline CDR1 and CDR2: MDHEN and SYDVKM. The CDR3 extends over 13 amino acids. CDR3 protein: CASSPAGTDTQYF. In DNA form, the CDR3 reads TGTGCCAGCAGTCCCGCAGGTACAGATACGCAGTATTTT.

This sequence joins TRBV7-9 and TRBJ2-1, with 11 bases that match TRBD1. J gave up 4 bases and V 0 bases, and 5 bases lay outside the gene matches. There are 17 residues in the CDR3. Germline CDR1 is SEHNR and CDR2 is FQNEAQ (reference sequence). CDR3 sequence: CASSLARDRGTYNEQFF. The DNA for the CDR3 is TGTGCCAGCAGCTTAGCTCGGGACAGGGGGACGTACAATGAGCAGTTCTTC. The variable domain in full, completed from reference TRBV7-9 and TRBJ2-1, reads DTGVSQNPRHKITKRGQNVTFRCDPISEHNRLYWYRQTLGQGPEFLTYFQNEAQLEKSRLLSDRFSAERPKGSFSTLEIQRTEQGDSAMYLCASSLARDRGTYNEQFFGPGTRLTVL.

This clone was recorded once. This sequence joins TRBV19 and TRBJ2-1, with TRBD1 identical over 7 bases. This CDR3 spans 14 amino acids. The V gene's germline CDR1 is LNHDA and CDR2 SQIVND (reference sequence). The trim removed 2 bases at V and 5 bases at J, leaving 3 bases unmatched. The CDR3 protein is CASSIRDSNNEQFF. The CDR3, as DNA: TGTGCCAGTAGTATAAGGGACAGTAACAATGAGCAGTTCTTC.

This chain connects TRBV6-6 to TRBJ2-5, with no clear D. The closer fit of TRBJ2-7 to the DNA end suggests the J call may be wrong. CDR1 and CDR2 from the germline V gene are MNHNY and SVGAGI (reference sequence). The CDR3 is 13 residues long. The CDR3, as DNA: TGTGCCAGCAAGCTACTGAACTCCTACGAGCAGTACTTC. Amino acids: CASKLLNSYEQYF.

This chain joins TRBV2 and TRBJ2-1, with 10 bases identical to TRBD2. Germline CDR1 SNHLY, CDR2 FYNNEI. V lost 7 bases, J lost 7 bases, and 16 bases stayed unmatched. The CDR3 extends over 17 amino acids. For the CDR3, the DNA is TGTGCCAGCACCCCTCAAGCGGGGGGGTTCTTTCAAAATGAGCAGTTCTTC. This codes for CASTPQAGGFFQNEQFF.

CDR3 DNA: TGTGCCAGCAGCCGGATGGGACAGGAAAACTACGAGCAGTACTTC. This codes for CASSRMGQENYEQYF. V and J are TRBV5-4 and TRBJ2-7; TRBD1 agrees at 8 bases. The CDR3 has 15 amino acids. Germline assignment: CDR1 SGHNT and CDR2 YYREEE (reference sequence). V lost 4 bases and J lost 3; bases outside the gene matches: 9.

CDR3 in DNA: TGTGCCAGCAGCTTAGCTGGTTCCTCGGGTTCCGAGCAGTACTTC. Translated: CASSLAGSSGSEQYF. The rearrangement uses TRBV13 and TRBJ2-7; D not certain. The CDR3 has 15 amino acids. CDR1 is PRHDT, CDR2 FYEKMQ, per germline (reference sequence). V was clipped by 1 base and J by 6 bases, with 16 bases between them.

The V call is TRBV2, the J call TRBJ2-7; 12 bases match TRBD2. This CDR3 contains 18 residues. The junction had 12 bases not matched to a gene; V was cut back by 2 bases and J by 4 bases. Germline V CDR1 and CDR2: SNHLY, FYNNEI. The CDR3: CASSERQGWLAGGYEQYF. Here the CDR3 DNA reads TGTGCCAGCAGTGAAAGGCAAGGTTGGCTAGCGGGGGGGTACGAGCAGTACTTC. The full variable domain, in which reference TRBV2 and TRBJ2-7 provide the parts outside the CDR3, is EPEVTQTPSHQVTQMGQEVILRCVPISNHLYFYWYRQILGQKVEFLVSFYNNEISEKSEIFDDQFSVERPDGSNFTLKIRSTKLEDSAMYFCASSERQGWLAGGYEQYFGPGTRLTVT.

Worth noting for this clone: This same CDR3 is encoded by further DNA sequences in the sample. The gene calls are TRBV7-9 and TRBJ1-5; 7 bases align to TRBD1. Germline V gene sequence: CDR1 SEHNR, CDR2 FQNEAQ (reference sequence). V was pared by 1 base and J by 0 bases, with 0 bases of the junction left unmatched. The CDR3 length is 15 residues. Here the CDR3 reads CASSLGQGSNQPQHF. CDR3 nucleotides: TGTGCCAGCAGCTTAGGACAGGGTAGCAATCAGCCCCAGCATTTT.

In its sample, this clone was seen once. The J gene is TRBJ2-2, the V gene TRBV9; maybe TRBD2 (5 bases). The germline V gene encodes CDR1 SGDLS and CDR2 YYNGEE. The CDR3 sequence is 17 residues long. Trimming shortened V by 0 bases and J by 3 bases, and 15 bases separated the two germline ends. DNA of the CDR3: TGTGCCAGCAGCGTAGTCCCGGGGAGCCTTGACACCGGGGAGCTGTTTTTT. Its protein is CASSVVPGSLDTGELFF. Based on the CDR3 plus reference TRBV9 and TRBJ2-2, the full variable domain is DSGVTQTPKHLITATGQRVTLRCSPRSGDLSVYWYQQSLDQGLQFLIQYYNGEERAKGNILERFSAQQFPDLHSELNLSSLELGDSALYFCASSVVPGSLDTGELFFGEGSRLTVL.

The chain carries TRBV2 and TRBJ2-2; the match to TRBD2 covers 7 bases. The CDR3 consists of 13 residues. V was clipped by 4 bases and J by 8 bases; unmatched bases: 4. Germline CDR1 SNHLY, CDR2 FYNNEI. The chain's CDR3 is CASSGLAEGELFF. CDR3 nucleotide sequence: TGTGCCAGCAGTGGCCTAGCGGAGGGGGAGCTGTTTTTT.

The rearrangement uses TRBV18 and TRBJ1-5; 8 positions match TRBD1. Per germline, CDR1 KGHSH and CDR2 LQKENI. The CDR3 contains 15 residues. Germline trimming cut 6 bases from V and 3 bases from J; bases unmatched to any gene: 7. The CDR3 region has the DNA TGTGCCAGCTCGTCTACAGGGGGTAACAATCAGCCCCAGCATTTT. Amino acids: CASSSTGGNNQPQHF.

J is TRBJ2-5 and V is TRBV6-5; D might be TRBD1 (5 bases). CDR1 MNHEY and CDR2 SVGAGI come from the germline V gene. The V end lost 0 bases, the J end lost 4 bases, and 9 bases lay between the germline ends. CDR3 size: 14 residues. This chain's CDR3 is CASSYSQGPETQYF. Here the CDR3 DNA reads TGTGCCAGCAGTTACTCGCAGGGCCCAGAGACCCAGTACTTC.